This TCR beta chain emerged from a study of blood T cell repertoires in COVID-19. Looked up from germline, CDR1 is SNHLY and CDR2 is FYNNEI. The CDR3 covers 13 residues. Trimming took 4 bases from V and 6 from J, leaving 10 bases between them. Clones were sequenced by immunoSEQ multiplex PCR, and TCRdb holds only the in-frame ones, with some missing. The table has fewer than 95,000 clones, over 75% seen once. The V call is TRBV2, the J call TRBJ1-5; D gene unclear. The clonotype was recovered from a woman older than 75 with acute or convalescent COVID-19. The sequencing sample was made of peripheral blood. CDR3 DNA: TGTGCCAGCAGTGCCGGAGTGGGTCAGCCCCAGCATTTT. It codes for CASSAGVGQPQHF.